This entry lists 4 T cell receptor beta chains sequenced from one sample in a study of blood T cell repertoires in COVID-19. The method was immunoSEQ multiplex PCR; TCRdb's version includes in-frame clones alone and lacks a portion of them. The profile covers roughly 90,000 clones, with 89% appearing a single time and roughly 5.2% taken by the ten largest. Sequenced material: peripheral blood. The origin of the receptors is a woman at least 80 years old with active COVID-19.

The chain carries TRBV6-2 or TRBV6-3 and TRBJ2-5; possible D gene TRBD1, 5 bases. Trimming removed 2 bases from V and 5 bases from J, with 12 bases in between. Germline CDR1 MNHEY, CDR2 SVGEGT. This CDR3 spans 14 amino acids. CDR3 in amino acids: CASSYGRVYETQYF. The CDR3 DNA sequence: TGTGCCAGCAGTTACGGCAGGGTCTATGAGACCCAGTACTTC.

This clone was picked up one time. The chain combines TRBV19 with TRBJ2-2; TRBD1 agrees at 12 bases. The V gene end was trimmed by 5 bases and the J gene end by 6 bases; junction bases not matched to a gene: 10. Germline assignment: CDR1 LNHDA and CDR2 SQIVND (reference sequence). The CDR3 runs 17 residues. The CDR3 nucleotides are TGTGCCAGTAGTTCCCACCCGGGACAGGGGGCGGCCGGGGAGCTGTTTTTT. It codes for CASSSHPGQGAAGELFF.

The genes are TRBV5-4 and TRBJ2-7, with 8 bases aligning to TRBD2. CDR3 length: 15 residues. With 0 bases clipped from V and 0 bases from J, the junction kept 2 bases outside the gene matches. The germline CDR1 and CDR2 sequences are SGHNT and YYREEE (reference sequence). The CDR3 region has the DNA TGTGCCAGCAGCTTGGGCGGGGGGAGCTCCTACGAGCAGTACTTC. It encodes CASSLGGGSSYEQYF.

In its sample, this clone was seen once. The chain has TRBV3-1 (or the pseudogene TRBV3-2) and TRBJ2-5, with 9 bases fitting TRBD1. The trim removed 4 bases at V and 5 bases at J, leaving 8 bases unmatched. This CDR3 region has 15 residues. Germline loops: CDR1 LGHDT, CDR2 YNNKEL (reference sequence). The CDR3 nucleotides are TGTGCCAGCAGCCTGGGACAGGGCAGTATGGAGACCCAGTACTTC. This gives the protein CASSLGQGSMETQYF.